The 3 T cell receptor beta chains below all came from one sample that was sequenced in a study of blood T cell repertoires in COVID-19. Sequencing was performed with immunoSEQ multiplex PCR; in TCRdb, only in-frame clones are kept and a portion is missing. The sample has 25,000 to 30,000 clones, approximately 91% seen once. Material for sequencing was peripheral blood. The receptors derive from a man aged 70-80 years with active COVID-19.

V usage is TRBV2 and J usage is TRBJ2-2; possible D gene TRBD2, 6 bases. Germline CDR1 reads SNHLY; CDR2 reads FYNNEI. The germline V and J ends were trimmed by 6 bases and 2 bases, with 16 bases remaining between them. The CDR3 totals 16 residues. The chain's CDR3 is CASRVGGGANTGELFF. CDR3 in DNA: TGTGCCAGCAGAGTAGGTGGCGGGGCTAACACCGGGGAGCTGTTTTTT.

This chain joins TRBV27 and TRBJ1-4; D gene unclear. The CDR3 consists of 19 residues. Germline CDR1 is MNHEY and CDR2 is SMNVEV (reference sequence). V dropped 6 bases and J dropped 0 bases, with 23 bases sitting between them. CDR3 nucleotide sequence: TGTGCCAGCAGCCGATTGTCCTCAGGTCCCTTTGCAACTAATGAAAAACTGTTTTTT. Its translation: CASSRLSSGPFATNEKLFF.

The V call is TRBV27, the J call TRBJ1-6; D ambiguous. V lost 3 bases and J lost 8, with 11 bases in between. Germline CDR1 is MNHEY and CDR2 is SMNVEV (reference sequence). This CDR3 comprises 14 residues. In DNA, the CDR3 is TGTGCCAGCAGTTTTCAGGTGCCTTATTCACCCCTCCACTTT. Protein sequence: CASSFQVPYSPLHF.